The 28 T cell receptor beta chains below come from one sample, sequenced in a study of shared clonotypes between healthy human individuals (TCRdb year 2020). Libraries were prepared through the immunoSEQ multiplex PCR assay. This is the immuneACCESS table as TCRdb keeps it, with only in-frame sequences that have V and J called. A part of the clones is gone; compared with another copy, unresolved V genes explain less than half, and the rest is unexplained. The sample table lists around 940,000 clones, 76% of them with a count of one. Approximately 1.5% of the sample is taken by the ten largest. The material sequenced was memory CD4+ T cells sorted from blood. In the paper's terms, the cell subset or site label means: CD45RA-negative fraction. These TCRs come from a man younger than 35 in good health.

This chain joins TRBV7-6 and TRBJ2-7; no reliable D call. V gave up 1 base and J gave up 7 bases, with 8 bases separating them. Looked up from germline, CDR1 is SGHVS and CDR2 is FNYEAQ. The CDR3 extends over 12 amino acids. The CDR3 DNA reads TGTGCCAGCAGCTTAGAAGGGTGGGAGCAGTACTTC. Protein: CASSLEGWEQYF.

The chain links TRBV5-1 to TRBJ1-1; no reliable D call. The CDR3 runs to 16 residues. Germline V gene sequence: CDR1 SGHRS, CDR2 YFSETQ. V lost 0 bases and J lost 1, with 13 bases in between. The CDR3: CASSLGFGVRNTEAFF. In DNA, the CDR3 is TGCGCCAGCAGCTTGGGTTTCGGGGTCAGGAACACTGAAGCTTTCTTT.

This clone was seen a few times. The chain has TRBV19 and TRBJ1-1, with D tentatively TRBD1 (5 bases). Trimming stripped 5 bases from V and 11 bases from J, with 21 bases between. The length of the CDR3 is 14 residues. Germline lookup yields CDR1 LNHDA and CDR2 SQIVND (reference sequence). The CDR3 region is CASSGRGRRFAAFF. As DNA, the CDR3 is TGTGCCAGTAGTGGTCGGGGGAGGCGTTTTGCTGCTTTCTTT.

This chain connects TRBV19 to TRBJ2-2; tentatively, D is TRBD1 (5 bases). V gave up 3 bases and J gave up 0 bases, with 14 bases separating them. CDR3 length: 17 amino acids. Germline V gene lookup returns CDR1 LNHDA and CDR2 SQIVND (reference sequence). The CDR3 coding sequence is TGTGCCAGTAGTATTGGGTTTAGGACACCGAACACCGGGGAGCTGTTTTTT. The encoded protein is CASSIGFRTPNTGELFF. Drawing the rest from reference TRBV19 and TRBJ2-2, the complete variable domain is DGGITQSPKYLFRKEGQNVTLSCEQNLNHDAMYWYRQDPGQGLRLIYYSQIVNDFQKGDIAEGYSVSREKKESFPLTVTSAQKNPTAFYLCASSIGFRTPNTGELFFGEGSRLTVL.

This clone was counted a few times. The CDR3 loop reads CASSFSFMNTEAFF. The CDR3 nucleotides are TGTGCCAGCAGCTTTTCATTCATGAACACTGAAGCTTTCTTT. The chain carries TRBV7-2 and TRBJ1-1; D not certain. Trimming shortened V by 3 bases and J by 0 bases, and 8 bases separated the two germline ends. The V gene's germline CDR1 is SGHTA and CDR2 FQGNSA. The CDR3 is 14 residues long.

This clone occurred once. This chain links TRBV5-1 with TRBJ1-5, with D possibly TRBD1 on 6 matching bases. Germline V gene lookup returns CDR1 SGHRS and CDR2 YFSETQ. This CDR3 has 15 amino acids. V gave up 0 bases and J gave up 6 bases, with 13 bases separating them. CDR3 nucleotide sequence: TGCGCCAGCAGCTTGGAGGGGACACTAGGTCAGCCCCAGCATTTT. Translated: CASSLEGTLGQPQHF.

This chain connects TRBV28 to TRBJ2-6; a weak D match, TRBD1 (5 bases). Germline loops: CDR1 MDHEN, CDR2 SYDVKM. The CDR3 is 14 residues long. Between the trimmed V and J ends, which lost 10 bases and 4 bases, there was a span of 14 bases. CDR3 coding DNA: TGTGCCACCCTCCAGGGTGGAGGGGCCAACGTCCTGACTTTC. Amino acid sequence: CATLQGGGANVLTF.

The chain joins TRBV18 to TRBJ2-5; no definite D call. This CDR3 is built from 14 residues. Germline V lookup: CDR1 KGHSH, CDR2 LQKENI. V lost 2 bases and J 3 bases, leaving 10 bases between the germline ends. This CDR3 reads CASSPGVVEETQYF. As DNA, the CDR3 is TGTGCCAGCTCACCAGGGGTTGTTGAAGAGACCCAGTACTTC.

The chain carries TRBV7-8 and TRBJ2-3; TRBD1 is a possible D gene (6 bases). Germline V lookup: CDR1 SGHVS, CDR2 FQNEAQ. V lost 0 bases, J lost 6 bases, and 16 bases lay in between. CDR3 length: 16 amino acids. In nucleotides, the CDR3 is TGTGCCAGCAGCTTAGCGCTGCCCAGCCAGGGGGATACGCAGTATTTT. It codes for CASSLALPSQGDTQYF.

The gene calls are TRBV5-1 and TRBJ2-3; D call uncertain. V was pared by 0 bases and J by 1 base, with 6 bases between. The CDR3 has 14 amino acids. The V gene's germline CDR1 is SGHRS and CDR2 YFSETQ. The CDR3 loop is CASSLDARTDTQYF. DNA for the CDR3: TGCGCCAGCAGCTTGGACGCCCGCACAGATACGCAGTATTTT.

This clone was seen just once. This chain links TRBV7-8 with TRBJ2-1; 10 nucleotides align to TRBD1. The CDR3 contains 15 residues. CDR1 SGHVS and CDR2 FQNEAQ come from the germline V gene. V lost 3 bases, J lost 6 bases, and 5 bases stayed unmatched. CDR3 region: CASSFRTGGINEQFF. CDR3 in DNA: TGTGCCAGCAGCTTCCGGACAGGGGGAATCAATGAGCAGTTCTTC.

The sample holds a few counts of this clone. The V call is TRBV28, the J call TRBJ1-6, with a tentative D call TRBD1 (5 bases). V was shortened by 2 bases and J by 14 bases, with 19 bases between the two germline ends. The germline gives CDR1 MDHEN, CDR2 SYDVKM. The CDR3 has 15 amino acids. CDR3 DNA: TGTGCCAGCAGTTTAGGGACTTCGAGGGGCTCAGCCCTCCACTTT. Protein product: CASSLGTSRGSALHF.

This clone has ten or more counts. The chain recombines TRBV7-9 with TRBJ2-5, with D perhaps given as TRBD1 or TRBD2 (6 bases each). CDR3 size: 15 residues. Between the trimmed V and J ends, which lost 5 bases and 9 bases, there was a span of 22 bases. Germline CDR1 reads SEHNR; CDR2 reads FQNEAQ (reference sequence). CDR3 protein: CASSLGEGGSRAQYF. CDR3 coding DNA: TGTGCCAGCAGCCTTGGTGAGGGGGGATCACGGGCCCAGTACTTC.

The chain couples TRBV7-2 to TRBJ2-5; TRBD1 or TRBD2 may be the D gene (6 bases each). Germline-derived CDR1 and CDR2 are SGHTA and FQGNSA. V dropped 2 bases and J dropped 5 bases, with 15 bases sitting between them. The CDR3 spans 15 residues. The CDR3 DNA is TGTGCCAGCAGCTTATTGGACGGAGGGGGGGAGACCCAGTACTTC. It specifies CASSLLDGGGETQYF.

A remark on this clone: In the same sample, other DNA sequences code for this CDR3. The V call is TRBV5-6, the J call TRBJ1-6; D is undetermined. The CDR3 loop spans 13 amino acids. Germline V gene sequence: CDR1 SGHDT, CDR2 YYEEEE. V dropped 1 base and J dropped 6 bases, with 5 bases sitting between them. The chain's CDR3 is CASSLYGNSPLHF. The CDR3 bases are TGTGCCAGCAGCTTGTATGGTAATTCACCCCTCCACTTT.

J is TRBJ1-6 and V is TRBV7-2; D gene unclear. V lost 0 bases to trimming and J lost 7 bases, with 10 bases between them. The CDR3 covers 15 residues. The germline V gene has CDR1 SGHTA and CDR2 FQGNSA. In DNA form, the CDR3 reads TGTGCCAGCAGCTTAGCGCCCACGGAGAATTCACCCCTCCACTTT. Translation gives CASSLAPTENSPLHF.

This clone was counted only a few times. The same CDR3 arises from other DNA sequences in this sample as well. The CDR3 DNA reads as TGTGCCAGCAGTGACAGATACGAGCAGTACTTC. The encoded protein is CASSDRYEQYF. The chain recombines TRBV2 with TRBJ2-7; D is uncertain. Germline assignment: CDR1 SNHLY and CDR2 FYNNEI. CDR3 length: 11 amino acids. V lost 3 bases and J 4 bases, leaving 4 bases between the germline ends.

This clone appeared a few times. This chain uses TRBV7-9 with TRBJ2-3; D is perhaps TRBD2 (5 bases). The ends were cut back, 2 bases at V and 2 bases at J, with 14 bases in the middle. CDR1 and CDR2 (germline): SEHNR, FQNEAQ (reference sequence). The length of the CDR3 is 16 residues. The CDR3 is CASSLSRSGYTDTQYF. The CDR3 region has the DNA TGTGCCAGCAGCTTATCCAGAAGCGGTTACACAGATACGCAGTATTTT.

DNA for the CDR3: TGTGCCAGTAGTATGCGGCAGGCCGAGTCACCCCTCCACTTT. This sequence encodes CASSMRQAESPLHF. V and J are TRBV19 and TRBJ1-6; D unresolved. Between the trimmed V and J ends, which lost 3 bases and 10 bases, there was a span of 13 bases. The CDR3 sequence is 14 residues long. Germline lookup yields CDR1 LNHDA and CDR2 SQIVND (reference sequence).

The chain is built from TRBV5-1 and TRBJ2-1, with 7 bases lining up with TRBD2. V gave up 0 bases and J gave up 6 bases; unmatched junction bases: 15. The CDR3 extends over 18 amino acids. The germline V gene encodes CDR1 SGHRS and CDR2 YFSETQ. CDR3 bases: TGCGCCAGCAGCTTGGCTTTCGGGGGGTCCTCTAGAGGCAATGAGCAGTTCTTC. Its translation is CASSLAFGGSSRGNEQFF. Using reference TRBV5-1 and TRBJ2-1 for the parts outside the CDR3, the full variable domain is KAGVTQTPRYLIKTRGQQVTLSCSPISGHRSVSWYQQTPGQGLQFLFEYFSETQRNKGNFPGRFSGRQFSNSRSEMNVSTLELGDSALYLCASSLAFGGSSRGNEQFFGPGTRLTVL.

This clone came up a few times. The chain has TRBV5-1 and TRBJ2-5; possible D gene TRBD1, 6 bases. With 3 bases removed from V and 2 bases from J, the gap between germline ends came to 17 bases. The CDR3 contains 16 residues. CDR1 and CDR2 (germline): SGHRS, YFSETQ. The CDR3 bases are TGCGCCAGCAGCTCCAATCGGGGTCAGGGGCAAGAGACCCAGTACTTC. Translation gives CASSSNRGQGQETQYF.

V gene TRBV6-5 combines with J gene TRBJ1-1; D is undetermined. This CDR3 has 13 residues. The germline V gene has CDR1 MNHEY and CDR2 SVGAGI. Trimming took off 5 bases at V and 1 base at J, with 8 bases between the two ends. CDR3 nucleotide sequence: TGTGCCAGCAGTCTAACAGCGAACACTGAAGCTTTCTTT. Translated: CASSLTANTEAFF.

This chain joins TRBV30 and TRBJ2-2; TRBD1 might be the D (5 bases). With 4 bases removed from V and 2 bases from J, the gap between germline ends came to 11 bases. Germline V gene data show CDR1 as GTSNPN and CDR2 as SVGIG (reference sequence). CDR3 length: 14 residues. CDR3 sequence (DNA): TGTGCCTGGAACAGGCAGAGTAACACCGGGGAGCTGTTTTTT. Translating gives CAWNRQSNTGELFF. The entire variable domain, with the rest obtained from reference TRBV30 and TRBJ2-2, is as follows: SQTIHQWPATLVQPVGSPLSLECTVEGTSNPNLYWYRQAAGRGLQLLFYSVGIGQISSEVPQNLSASRPQDRQFILSSKKLLLSDSGFYLCAWNRQSNTGELFFGEGSRLTVL.

The rearrangement uses TRBV9 and TRBJ1-6, with D possibly TRBD1 on 6 matching bases. The CDR3 runs to 15 residues. V was clipped by 0 bases and J by 7 bases, with 11 bases between them. CDR1 and CDR2 from the germline V gene are SGDLS and YYNGEE. The CDR3 region is CASSVDEGVNSPLHF. DNA for the CDR3: TGTGCCAGCAGCGTAGATGAGGGGGTCAATTCACCCCTCCACTTT.

J is TRBJ2-7 and V is TRBV6-1; 8 bases match TRBD2. V lost 0 bases and J lost 5; bases outside the gene matches: 6. The CDR3 loop spans 15 amino acids. The germline V gene has CDR1 MNHNS and CDR2 SASEGT. The CDR3 coding sequence is TGTGCCAGCAGTGAAGCGGGACTAGGACGTAACGAGCAGTACTTC. Translated, it gives CASSEAGLGRNEQYF.

The chain employs TRBV5-6 and TRBJ2-5; 9 bases align to TRBD1. The J segment lost 2 bases and the V segment lost 4 bases, leaving 6 bases of the junction unmatched. The CDR3 is 15 residues long. CDR1 SGHDT and CDR2 YYEEEE come from the germline V gene. CDR3 nucleotides: TGTGCCAGCAGCAGTACGACAGGGGGACAAGAGACCCAGTACTTC. Amino acids: CASSSTTGGQETQYF.

V is TRBV4-1 and J is TRBJ1-6; 7 nucleotides line up with TRBD1. CDR3 length equals 15 residues. V was pared by 2 bases and J by 6 bases, with 4 bases of the junction left unmatched. Per germline, CDR1 MGHRA and CDR2 YSYEKL. CDR3 DNA sequence: TGCGCCAGCAGCCAATTCCGGGACAGTAATTCACCCCTCCACTTT. Amino acid sequence: CASSQFRDSNSPLHF.

The table lists this clone with a count of one. The J gene is TRBJ2-5, the V gene TRBV6-5, with D possibly being TRBD1 (6 bases). Trimming pared 2 bases from V and 5 bases from J, leaving 9 bases between. This CDR3 region has 13 residues. The germline gives CDR1 MNHEY, CDR2 SVGAGI. CDR3 residues: CASSYRGTETQYF. The CDR3, as DNA: TGTGCCAGCAGTTACAGGGGGACGGAGACCCAGTACTTC.